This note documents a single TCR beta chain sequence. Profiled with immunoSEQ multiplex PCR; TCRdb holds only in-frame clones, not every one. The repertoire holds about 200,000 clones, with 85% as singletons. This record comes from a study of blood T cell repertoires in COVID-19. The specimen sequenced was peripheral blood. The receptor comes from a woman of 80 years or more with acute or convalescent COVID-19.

Written as DNA, the CDR3 is TGTGCCAGCAGTGATACTTCAGGGGCTAATGAAAAACTGTTTTTT. This sequence encodes CASSDTSGANEKLFF. The V call is TRBV25-1, the J call TRBJ1-4, with a tentative D call TRBD1 (6 bases). Trimming took 3 bases from V and 3 from J, leaving 11 bases between them. Germline V lookup: CDR1 MGHDK, CDR2 SYGVNS. This CDR3 contains 15 residues.